This TCR beta chain was sequenced during a study of blood T cell repertoires in COVID-19. V dropped 0 bases and J dropped 4; count of bases not matched to a gene: 1. The CDR3 is 14 amino acids. The germline gives CDR1 SGHRS, CDR2 YFSETQ. As processed by the authors: Estimates of nucleated cell counts were drawn from the amplification of reference gene primers. Sequencing was performed with immunoSEQ multiplex PCR; in TCRdb, only in-frame clones are kept and a portion is missing. V and J calls and clone size are as listed in that table; D and trimming were resolved from the DNA. The sample carries around 170,000 clones, roughly 88% recorded once.

The receptor comes from a woman aged 30 to 39 with acute or convalescent COVID-19. The sample consisted of peripheral blood. V usage is TRBV5-1 and J usage is TRBJ2-7, with 10 bases that match TRBD2. CDR3 region: CASSLAGLAYEQYF. Here the CDR3 DNA reads TGCGCCAGCAGCTTGGCGGGACTAGCGTACGAGCAGTACTTC.